This T cell receptor beta chain was sequenced for a study of shared clonotypes between healthy human individuals. Regarding the study as a whole: Some naive CD4 clonotypes, roughly 4.7%, turned up in common across four donors.

Turning to this clone: No antigen is known for it.

Sequencing was at deep level. Replicate PCRs from sorted subsets contained roughly 220 ng DNA, which is roughly 30,000 T cell genomes. Some clones are missing from TCRdb's copy, which holds only in-frame ones; the method was immunoSEQ multiplex PCR. The profile shows some 2,500,000 clones, approximately 93% of them singletons. V was pared by 3 bases and J by 4 bases, with 13 bases between. Per the germline V gene, CDR1 is GTSNPN and CDR2 is SVGIG (reference sequence). The CDR3 extends over 14 amino acids. Sequencing was performed on naive CD4+ T cells from PBMCs. This sample's subset: CD45RA+ positively selected. The genes are TRBV30 and TRBJ1-5; D is unresolved. This TCR was sampled from a man younger than 35 in good health. Some clones in this sample may be carry-over from other donors' samples. CDR3 coding DNA: TGTGCCTGGAGAGGTGCGGGGAGAAATCAGCCCCAGCATTTT. This codes for CAWRGAGRNQPQHF.